Described below is a single T cell receptor (beta chain) sequence and its context. This specimen belongs to a study of memory CD4+ T cells and cytomegalovirus serostatus. Across the whole study: Healthy Belgian adult donors included about 10 CMV-positive and approximately 25 CMV-negative people.

The sort gate was single viable CD3+CD4+CD8-CD45RO+ cells for memory CD4+ T cells. The CDR3 runs 16 residues. J gave up 2 bases and V 4 bases, and 10 bases lay outside the gene matches. Looked up from germline, CDR1 is MNHNY and CDR2 is SVGAGI (reference sequence). Generated by immunoSEQ multiplex PCR, the TCRdb table keeps only in-frame clones and is missing some. The table lists tens of thousands of clones, approximately 80% of them singletons. The chain combines TRBV6-6 with TRBJ2-7; 8 bases fit TRBD1. The sequenced sample consisted of memory CD4+ T cells from blood. The TCR comes from an adult in good health and CMV-seronegative. The DNA for the CDR3 is TGTGCCAGCAGTTCCGCTTTTCGGACAGGGACCTACGAGCAGTACTTC. It codes for CASSSAFRTGTYEQYF.